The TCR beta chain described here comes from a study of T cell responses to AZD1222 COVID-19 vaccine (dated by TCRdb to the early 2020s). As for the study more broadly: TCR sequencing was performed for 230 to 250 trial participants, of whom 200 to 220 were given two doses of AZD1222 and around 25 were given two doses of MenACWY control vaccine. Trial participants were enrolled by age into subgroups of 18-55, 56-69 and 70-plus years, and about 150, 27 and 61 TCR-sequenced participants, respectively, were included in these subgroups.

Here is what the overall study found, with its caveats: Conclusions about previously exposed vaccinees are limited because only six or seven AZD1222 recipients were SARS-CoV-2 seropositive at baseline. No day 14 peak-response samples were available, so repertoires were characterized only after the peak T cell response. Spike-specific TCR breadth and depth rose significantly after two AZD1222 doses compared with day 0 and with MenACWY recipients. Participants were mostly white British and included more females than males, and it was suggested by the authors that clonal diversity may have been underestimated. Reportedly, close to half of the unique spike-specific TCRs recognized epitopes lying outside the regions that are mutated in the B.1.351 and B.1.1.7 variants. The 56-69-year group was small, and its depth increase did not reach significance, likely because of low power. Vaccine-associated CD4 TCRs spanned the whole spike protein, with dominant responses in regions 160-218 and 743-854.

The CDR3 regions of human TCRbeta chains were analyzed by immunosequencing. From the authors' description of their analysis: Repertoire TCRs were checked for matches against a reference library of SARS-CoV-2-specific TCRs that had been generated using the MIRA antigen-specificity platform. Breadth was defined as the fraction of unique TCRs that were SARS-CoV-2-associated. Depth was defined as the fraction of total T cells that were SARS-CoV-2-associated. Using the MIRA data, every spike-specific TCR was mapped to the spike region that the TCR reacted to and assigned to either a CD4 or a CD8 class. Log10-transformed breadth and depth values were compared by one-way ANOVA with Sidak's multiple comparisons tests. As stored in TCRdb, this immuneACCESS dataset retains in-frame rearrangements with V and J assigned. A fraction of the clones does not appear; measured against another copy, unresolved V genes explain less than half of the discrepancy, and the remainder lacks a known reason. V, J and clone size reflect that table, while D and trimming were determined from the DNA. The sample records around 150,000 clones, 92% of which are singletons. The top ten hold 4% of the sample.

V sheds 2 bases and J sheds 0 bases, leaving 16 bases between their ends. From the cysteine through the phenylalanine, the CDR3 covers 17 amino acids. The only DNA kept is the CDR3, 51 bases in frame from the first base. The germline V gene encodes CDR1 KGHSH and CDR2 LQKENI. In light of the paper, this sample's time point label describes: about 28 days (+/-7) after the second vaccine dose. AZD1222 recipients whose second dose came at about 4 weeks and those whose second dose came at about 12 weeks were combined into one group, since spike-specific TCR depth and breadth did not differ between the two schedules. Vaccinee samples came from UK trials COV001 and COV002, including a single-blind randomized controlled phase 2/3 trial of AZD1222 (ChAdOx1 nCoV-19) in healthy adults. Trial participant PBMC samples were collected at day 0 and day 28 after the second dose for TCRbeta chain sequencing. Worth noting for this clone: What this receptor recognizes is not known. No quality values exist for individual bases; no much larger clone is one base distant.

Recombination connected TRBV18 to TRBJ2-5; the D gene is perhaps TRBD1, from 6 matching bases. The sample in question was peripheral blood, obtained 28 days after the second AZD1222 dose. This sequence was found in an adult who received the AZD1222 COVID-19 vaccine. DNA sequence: TGTGCCAGCTCACCAATTGGGGACACCTCGTACCAAGAGACCCAGTACTTC. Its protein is CASSPIGDTSYQETQYF.